This passage covers 23 T cell receptor beta chains from one sample sequenced in a study of ipilimumab plus nivolumab after autologous stem cell transplantation. The method was immunoSEQ multiplex PCR; TCRdb's version includes in-frame clones alone and lacks a portion of them. In the table there are about 22,000 clones, around four fifths of which are singletons. Material: PBMCs, obtained in a trial of ipilimumab plus nivolumab as post-transplant consolidation. These receptor sequences come from a male donor with diffuse large B-cell lymphoma.

The J gene is TRBJ1-1, the V gene TRBV6-5; possible D gene TRBD1, 5 bases. With 6 bases removed from V and 10 bases from J, the gap between germline ends came to 12 bases. Germline V CDR1 and CDR2: MNHEY, SVGAGI. The CDR3 sequence is 11 residues long. The CDR3 DNA reads TGTGCCAGCAGGACTACAGGAAGAGCTTTCTTT. It is translated as CASRTTGRAFF.

This chain uses TRBV19 with TRBJ1-2; 8 bases fit TRBD1. Unmatched junction bases numbered 11, after V lost 5 bases and J lost 3 bases. CDR1 is LNHDA and CDR2 is SQIVND in the germline V gene (reference sequence). CDR3 length equals 16 residues. The DNA for the CDR3 is TGTGCCAGTAGTCCCCATGGCAGGGGGCGTGACTATGGCTACACCTTC. Protein product: CASSPHGRGRDYGYTF. Complete variable domain (other parts from reference TRBV19 and TRBJ1-2): DGGITQSPKYLFRKEGQNVTLSCEQNLNHDAMYWYRQDPGQGLRLIYYSQIVNDFQKGDIAEGYSVSREKKESFPLTVTSAQKNPTAFYLCASSPHGRGRDYGYTFGSGTRLTVV.

V usage is TRBV11-2 and J usage is TRBJ1-5; D is ambiguous. CDR1 and CDR2 (germline): SGHAT, FQNNGV. This CDR3 comprises 14 residues. The V and J ends lost 2 bases and 4 bases respectively, with 9 bases between them. The CDR3 region has the DNA TGTGCCAGCAGCTTAAATTACGGAAATCAGCCCCAGCATTTT. It is translated as CASSLNYGNQPQHF.

This chain connects TRBV30 to TRBJ2-7; the D is unclear. The CDR3 sequence is 13 residues long. Germline V gives CDR1 GTSNPN, CDR2 SVGIG (reference sequence). The ends were cut back, 0 bases at V and 4 bases at J, with 10 bases in the middle. The CDR3 DNA follows: TGTGCCTGGAGTGTACTAACGGGTTACGAGCAGTACTTC. Its protein product is CAWSVLTGYEQYF.

This clone was seen a few times. The chain combines TRBV6-5 with TRBJ1-6, with TRBD1 as a possible D gene (5 bases). V shed 6 bases and J shed 11 bases, with 14 bases lying between them. Germline V CDR1 and CDR2: MNHEY, SVGAGI. CDR3 length: 13 residues. CDR3 sequence reads: CASSLGGRAPLHF. The CDR3 nucleotides are TGTGCCAGCAGCCTAGGAGGCAGGGCACCCCTCCACTTT.

The CDR3 nucleotides are TGCGCCAGCAGCCAAGACGTCTCCTACACGGGGTACGAGCAGTACTTC. It yields the protein CASSQDVSYTGYEQYF. The gene calls are TRBV4-3 and TRBJ2-7, with a possible D match to TRBD2 (5 bases). This CDR3 contains 16 residues. Between the trimmed V and J ends, which lost 0 bases and 4 bases, there was a span of 16 bases. Germline V gives CDR1 LGHNA, CDR2 YSLEER.

The CDR3 loop reads CASSPLTGQGFGNTIYF. CDR3 nucleotides: TGTGCCAGCTCACCTCTAACGGGACAGGGATTTGGAAACACCATATATTTT. The chain combines TRBV18 with TRBJ1-3; TRBD1 matches at 9 bases. CDR1 and CDR2 from the germline V gene are KGHSH and LQKENI. V trimming: 3 bases; J trimming: 3 bases; junction bases outside the gene matches: 9. The CDR3 spans 17 residues.

This clone appeared once. V is TRBV30 and J is TRBJ1-5, with 9 bases identical to TRBD1. With V trimmed by 5 bases and J by 7 bases, 6 bases remained unmatched. The CDR3 is 13 residues long. Per germline, CDR1 GTSNPN and CDR2 SVGIG (reference sequence). The CDR3 nucleotides read TGTGCCTGGGGGGGACAGGGTACCCAGCCCCAGCATTTT. This sequence encodes CAWGGQGTQPQHF.

The chain carries TRBV6-5 and TRBJ2-7; D possibly corresponds to TRBD2 (6 bases). Trimming removed 7 bases at V and 0 bases at J, with 13 bases between. Germline V lookup: CDR1 MNHEY, CDR2 SVGAGI. The CDR3 runs 14 residues. In nucleotides, the CDR3 is TGTGCCAGCACAGCGGACGGGAGCTCCTACGAGCAGTACTTC. Translated, it gives CASTADGSSYEQYF.

The V gene is TRBV11-2, the J gene TRBJ1-2; 7 bases agree with TRBD1. V was clipped by 6 bases and J by 6 bases; unmatched bases: 13. This CDR3 region has 15 residues. Per the germline V gene, CDR1 is SGHAT and CDR2 is FQNNGV. For the CDR3, the DNA is TGTGCCAGCAGAAATACAGGGGTTGAAAGGGATGGCTACACCTTC. Encoded protein: CASRNTGVERDGYTF. Together with reference TRBV11-2 and TRBJ1-2, the CDR3 gives the full variable domain: EAGVAQSPRYKIIEKRQSVAFWCNPISGHATLYWYQQILGQGPKLLIQFQNNGVVDDSQLPKDRFSAERLKGVDSTLKIQPAKLEDSAVYLCASRNTGVERDGYTFGSGTRLTVV.

The sample holds one count of this clone. The rearrangement links TRBV10-3 to TRBJ1-1, with D uncertain. CDR3 size: 12 residues. V lost 7 bases and J 1 base, leaving 7 bases between the germline ends. CDR1 ENHRY and CDR2 SYGVKD come from the germline V gene. The CDR3 DNA sequence: TGTGCCATCAAACACAGGAACACTGAAGCTTTCTTT. Translating gives CAIKHRNTEAFF.

This clone was detected only a few times. The chain joins TRBV6-5 to TRBJ2-2; 8 bases map to TRBD1. V shed 6 bases and J 1 base; nucleotides not matched to a gene: 4. CDR1 and CDR2 from the germline V gene are MNHEY and SVGAGI. This CDR3 is 15 amino acids long. For the CDR3, the DNA is TGTGCCAGCAGGACCGGGACAGGGAACACCGGGGAGCTGTTTTTT. Translation: CASRTGTGNTGELFF.

This clone was counted a single time. This chain links TRBV2 with TRBJ2-4; the match to TRBD1 covers 9 bases. Germline CDR1 and CDR2: SNHLY and FYNNEI. After removal of 9 bases from V and 6 bases from J, the junction contained 3 bases not matched to a gene. The CDR3 totals 12 residues. The CDR3 DNA reads as TGTGCCAGGGGACAGGGTGGAAACATTCAGTACTTC. Translated, it gives CARGQGGNIQYF.

This clone was seen more than once but under ten times. The rearrangement uses TRBV30 and TRBJ2-3; 7 bases fit TRBD2. The CDR3 extends over 15 amino acids. Germline assignment: CDR1 GTSNPN and CDR2 SVGIG (reference sequence). The CDR3 nucleotides read TGTGCTTCAACGGGGGGTCAAACCCGCACAGATACGCAGTATTTT. This codes for CASTGGQTRTDTQYF.

V gene TRBV14 combines with J gene TRBJ1-5; the D is unclear. Germline V gene sequence: CDR1 SGHDN, CDR2 FVKESK. Between the trimmed V and J ends, which lost 0 bases and 1 base, there was a span of 10 bases. The CDR3 loop spans 16 amino acids. Written as DNA, the CDR3 is TGTGCCAGCAGCCAAGATCCGCCAGCGAGCAATCAGCCCCAGCATTTT. It encodes CASSQDPPASNQPQHF.

The CDR3: CASSVEWDSTDTQYF. The CDR3, as DNA: TGTGCCAGCAGCGTAGAGTGGGATAGCACAGATACGCAGTATTTT. The chain links TRBV9 to TRBJ2-3; D ambiguous. The CDR3 spans 15 residues. Trimming shortened V by 0 bases and J by 0 bases, and 8 bases separated the two germline ends. CDR1 and CDR2 from the germline V gene are SGDLS and YYNGEE.

J is TRBJ1-2 and V is TRBV5-8; D is perhaps TRBD1 (6 bases). The germline gives CDR1 SGHTS, CDR2 YDEGEE. The V end was cut by 5 bases, the J end by 4 bases, with 12 bases between. The CDR3 is 13 residues long. CDR3 loop: CASRTRDIYGYTF. CDR3 sequence (DNA): TGTGCCAGCAGGACCCGGGACATCTATGGCTACACCTTC. Combining the CDR3 with reference TRBV5-8 and TRBJ1-2 gives the whole variable domain EAGVTQSPTHLIKTRGQQATLRCSPISGHTSVYWYQQALGLGLQFLLWYDEGEERNRGNFPPRFSGRQFPNYSSELNVNALELEDSALYLCASRTRDIYGYTFGSGTRLTVV.

This sequence joins TRBV28 and TRBJ1-1, with a tentative D call TRBD1 (5 bases). The ends were cut back, 2 bases at V and 6 bases at J, with 19 bases in the middle. The CDR3 totals 16 residues. Germline V CDR1 and CDR2: MDHEN, SYDVKM. The CDR3 here is CASSLQTGLLWSEAFF. CDR3 DNA sequence: TGTGCCAGCAGTTTACAAACAGGACTCCTGTGGTCTGAAGCTTTCTTT.

This clone was seen more than once but under ten times. The genes are TRBV9 and TRBJ2-4, with TRBD2 matching 8 bases. The CDR3 extends over 15 amino acids. Losses at the gene ends were 3 bases for V and 9 bases for J; bases not matched to a gene: 11. CDR1 is SGDLS, CDR2 YYNGEE, per germline. Here the CDR3 DNA reads TGTGCCAGCAGCGACCGGGGGGGCAGGGAAGTCATTCAGTACTTC. Translation: CASSDRGGREVIQYF.

J is TRBJ1-1 and V is TRBV6-5; D uncertain. Trimming took off 7 bases at V and 6 bases at J, with 9 bases between the two ends. CDR3 length: 11 residues. Germline loops: CDR1 MNHEY, CDR2 SVGAGI. In DNA form, the CDR3 reads TGTGCCAGCAAGGAGGTGGCTGAAGCTTTCTTT. Its protein product is CASKEVAEAFF.

The chain has TRBV18 and TRBJ2-6; no reliable D call. The CDR3 totals 15 residues. Trimming shortened V by 1 base and J by 0 bases, and 4 bases separated the two germline ends. Germline CDR1 and CDR2: KGHSH and LQKENI. This CDR3 reads CASSPQSSGANVLTF. The CDR3 bases are TGTGCCAGCTCACCACAGAGCTCTGGGGCCAACGTCCTGACTTTC.

The V and J genes are TRBV28 and TRBJ1-1; 9 bases agree with TRBD1. The V segment lost 1 base and the J segment 11 bases; nucleotides outside the gene matches: 5. This CDR3 region has 13 residues. Germline CDR1 MDHEN, CDR2 SYDVKM. The CDR3: CASSLLDRGLAFF. The CDR3 DNA reads TGTGCCAGCAGTTTATTGGACAGGGGTTTGGCTTTCTTT.

The J gene is TRBJ1-1, the V gene TRBV4-3; a possible D gene is TRBD1 (6 bases). V lost 0 bases to trimming and J lost 0 bases, with 11 bases between them. This CDR3 is 16 amino acids long. The V gene's germline CDR1 is LGHNA and CDR2 YSLEER. This chain's CDR3 is CASSQDFNRVNTEAFF. The DNA for the CDR3 is TGCGCCAGCAGCCAAGATTTTAACAGGGTGAACACTGAAGCTTTCTTT.